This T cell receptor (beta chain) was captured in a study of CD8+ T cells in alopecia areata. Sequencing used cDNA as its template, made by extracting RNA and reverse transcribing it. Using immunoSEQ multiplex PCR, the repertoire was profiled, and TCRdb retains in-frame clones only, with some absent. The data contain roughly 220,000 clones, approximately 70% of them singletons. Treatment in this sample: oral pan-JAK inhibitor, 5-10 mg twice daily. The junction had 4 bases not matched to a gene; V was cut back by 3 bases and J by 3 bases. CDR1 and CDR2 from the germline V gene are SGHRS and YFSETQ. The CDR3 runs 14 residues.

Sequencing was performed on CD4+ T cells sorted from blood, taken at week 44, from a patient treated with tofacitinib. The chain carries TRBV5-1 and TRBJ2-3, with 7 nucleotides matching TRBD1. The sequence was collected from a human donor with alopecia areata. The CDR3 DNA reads TGCGCCAGCAGCTATGGACAGGAAACAGATACGCAGTATTTT. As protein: CASSYGQETDTQYF.